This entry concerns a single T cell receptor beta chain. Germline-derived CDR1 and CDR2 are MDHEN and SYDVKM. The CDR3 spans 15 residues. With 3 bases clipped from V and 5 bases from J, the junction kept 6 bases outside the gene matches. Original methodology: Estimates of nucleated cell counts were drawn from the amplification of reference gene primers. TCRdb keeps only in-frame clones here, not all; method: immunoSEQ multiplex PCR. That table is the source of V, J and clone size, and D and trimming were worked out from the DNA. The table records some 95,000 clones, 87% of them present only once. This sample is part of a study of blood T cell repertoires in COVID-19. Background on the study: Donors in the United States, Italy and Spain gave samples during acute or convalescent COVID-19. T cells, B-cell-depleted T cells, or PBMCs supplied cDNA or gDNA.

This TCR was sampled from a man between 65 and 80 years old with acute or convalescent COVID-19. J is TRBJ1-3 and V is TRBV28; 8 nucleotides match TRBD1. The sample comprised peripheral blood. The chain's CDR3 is CASSFGQGARNTIYF. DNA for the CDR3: TGTGCCAGCAGTTTCGGGCAGGGGGCTAGAAACACCATATATTTT.